This T cell receptor beta chain was observed in a study of human T cells and chemical hapten exposure. For the study at large: Weekly diphenylcyclopropenone doses were given to patients' scalps across the roughly 25-week study. Study-level findings and limits: Versus controls, expanded TCRs had significantly more large CDR3 similarity clusters.

As concerns this clonotype: The antigen remains undetermined.

The sample's time point: pre-sensitization, week 0. Treatment denoted: therapeutic diphenylcyclopropenone sensitization with weekly scalp DPC. MiXCR was run by TCRdb on the RACE reads, yielding one entry per CDR3 protein. Of more than 300,000 distinct CDR3 sequences listed, roughly 6% are singletons. This clonotype was sampled from a woman between 18 and 29 years old with alopecia areata. Some clones in this sample may be carry-over from other donors' samples. The sample was whole blood, taken in connection with sensitization to the hapten diphenylcyclopropenone (DPC).

The CDR3 here is CASSEGLVAFF. CDR3 coding DNA: TGTGCCAGCAGTGAGGGTTTGGTAGCTTTCTTT. V is TRBV25-1 and J is TRBJ1-1; unclear D gene. Germline CDR1 MGHDK, CDR2 SYGVNS. This CDR3 region has 11 residues. V lost 3 bases to trimming and J lost 10 bases, with 9 bases between them.